These 9 T cell receptor beta chains were sequenced from one sample in a study of T cells in Graves' hyperthyroidism and ophthalmopathy (dated by TCRdb to between 2018 and 2020). The library came from multiplex PCR. Sequenced using an Illumina HiSeq 2000. The TCR beta CDR3 regions were amplified from the RNA transcripts. For the first round of RT-PCR on the TCR CDR3, the HTBI primer set was used together with the Qiagen OneStep RT-PCR kit. Starting from the raw public reads, TCRdb applied fastp trimming at Q25, assembled clones with MiXCR and retained in-frame beta chains. All rows with the same CDR3 protein become a single entry with the most common DNA and genes. The sample table holds roughly 740,000 distinct CDR3 sequences, of which 15% to 20% were seen once. Jointly, the top ten make up under 8.5% of the sample. Sequenced sample: blood. All receptors derive from a man younger than 35 with Graves' hyperthyroidism.

This clonotype was seen a handful of times. V usage is TRBV20-1 and J usage is TRBJ2-5; D call uncertain. Germline CDR1 reads DFQATT; CDR2 reads SNEGSKA (reference sequence). CDR3 size: 12 residues. V was shortened by 3 bases and J by 5 bases, with 10 bases between the two germline ends. The CDR3 DNA reads as TGCAGTGCTAGCAGGACCAAGGAGACCCAGTACTTC. This encodes CSASRTKETQYF.

In its sample, this clonotype was seen many times. V is TRBV7-2 and J is TRBJ2-5; tentatively, D is TRBD1 (5 bases). The CDR3 spans 15 residues. The V end was cut by 5 bases, the J end by 4 bases, with 17 bases between. The germline V gene encodes CDR1 SGHTA and CDR2 FQGNSA. The DNA of the CDR3 is TGTGCCAGCAGCCCTACTGGGGTAAGGGGAGAGACCCAGTACTTC. Translating gives CASSPTGVRGETQYF.

V is TRBV28 and J is TRBJ1-4, with 7 bases fitting TRBD1. The V gene's germline CDR1 is MDHEN and CDR2 SYDVKM. V was pared by 7 bases and J by 3 bases, with 5 bases of the junction left unmatched. The CDR3 is 14 amino acids. CDR3 DNA: TGTGCCAGCACCCCGACAGGGCCTAATGAAAAACTGTTTTTT. Its protein is CASTPTGPNEKLFF. Full variable domain (missing parts from reference TRBV28 and TRBJ1-4): DVKVTQSSRYLVKRTGEKVFLECVQDMDHENMFWYRQDPGLGLRLIYFSYDVKMKEKGDIPEGYSVSREKKERFSLILESASTNQTSMYLCASTPTGPNEKLFFGSGTQLSVL.

V and J are TRBV30 and TRBJ1-2; D uncertain. V shed 5 bases and J shed 9 bases, with 16 bases lying between them. The CDR3 loop spans 12 amino acids. Germline CDR1 is GTSNPN and CDR2 is SVGIG (reference sequence). This CDR3 is CAWLHPGPRYTF. The CDR3, as DNA: TGTGCCTGGTTACACCCCGGCCCTCGCTACACCTTC. Based on the CDR3 plus reference TRBV30 and TRBJ1-2, the full variable domain is SQTIHQWPATLVQPVGSPLSLECTVEGTSNPNLYWYRQAAGRGLQLLFYSVGIGQISSEVPQNLSASRPQDRQFILSSKKLLLSDSGFYLCAWLHPGPRYTFGSGTRLTVV.

This clonotype was seen at least ten times. The CDR3 reads CASSLAGASRNEQFF. The CDR3 DNA reads as TGTGCCAGCAGTCTAGCGGGGGCGAGCCGGAATGAGCAGTTCTTC. The chain recombines TRBV14 with TRBJ2-1; 10 positions match TRBD2. V gave up 6 bases and J gave up 7 bases; unmatched junction bases: 9. The germline V gene encodes CDR1 SGHDN and CDR2 FVKESK. This CDR3 is 15 amino acids long.

This clonotype showed up many times. The chain joins TRBV2 to TRBJ1-5; D is ambiguous. The germline gives CDR1 SNHLY, CDR2 FYNNEI. This CDR3 comprises 13 residues. Trimming took off 8 bases at V and 3 bases at J, with 11 bases between the two ends. The CDR3 nucleotides read TGTGCCAGCCAGGTCGCGGCCAATCAGCCCCAGCATTTT. It translates to CASQVAANQPQHF.

This clonotype was found a few times. This chain uses TRBV6-5 with TRBJ1-4; no firm D call. The CDR3 totals 15 residues. Germline V gene data show CDR1 as MNHEY and CDR2 as SVGAGI. V was pared by 0 bases and J by 1 base, with 6 bases between. The CDR3 spells CASSYSEGTNEKLFF. The CDR3 DNA is TGTGCCAGCAGTTACTCCGAGGGAACTAATGAAAAACTGTTTTTT.

Regarding this clonotype: A read error may account for a junction end that differs from germline. J is TRBJ2-3 and V is TRBV20-1, with D unclear. Germline CDR1 is DFQATT and CDR2 is SNEGSKA (reference sequence). The CDR3 sequence is 13 residues long. CDR3 sequence reads: CSARDGRTDTQYF. CDR3 bases: TGCAGTGCCAGAGACGGTCGCACAGATACGCAGTATTTT.

In its sample, this clonotype was seen many times. V usage is TRBV30 and J usage is TRBJ2-1; 9 bases fit TRBD2. This CDR3 is 14 amino acids long. The V and J ends lost 2 bases and 6 bases, in that order; junction bases with no gene match: 5. Germline values: CDR1 GTSNPN, CDR2 SVGIG (reference sequence). The CDR3 DNA follows: TGTGCCTGGAGTAGGCGGGAGGGCCTCAATGAGCAGTTCTTC. It yields the protein CAWSRREGLNEQFF.